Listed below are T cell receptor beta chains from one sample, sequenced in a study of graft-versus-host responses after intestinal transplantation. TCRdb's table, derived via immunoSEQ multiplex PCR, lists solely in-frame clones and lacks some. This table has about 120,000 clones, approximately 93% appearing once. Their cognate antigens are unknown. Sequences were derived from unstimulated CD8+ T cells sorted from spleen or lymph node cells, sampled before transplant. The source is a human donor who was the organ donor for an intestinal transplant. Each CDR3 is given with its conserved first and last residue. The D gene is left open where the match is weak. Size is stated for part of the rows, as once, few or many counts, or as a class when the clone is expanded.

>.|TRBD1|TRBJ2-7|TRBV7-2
TGTGCCAGCAACGCCCGGGACAGGGCTTACGAGCAGTACTTC
CASNARDRAYEQYF
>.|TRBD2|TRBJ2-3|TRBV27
TGTGCCAGCAGTTTATCTAGCGGGAGCGGTACGCAGTATTTT
CASSLSSGSGTQYF
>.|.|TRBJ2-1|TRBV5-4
TGTGCCAGCAGCCGGCTAGGGAGCACCTACAATGAGCAGTTCTTC
CASSRLGSTYNEQFF
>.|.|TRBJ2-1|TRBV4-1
TGCGCCAGCAGCCAAGTTGGACGATGGAATGAGCAGTTCTTC
CASSQVGRWNEQFF
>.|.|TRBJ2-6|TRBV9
TGTGCCAGCAGCGTAGGAAAAGGGACCGGGGCCAACGTCCTGACTTTC
CASSVGKGTGANVLTF
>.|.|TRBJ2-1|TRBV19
TGTGCCAGTAGTCCCTGGACACTTTCCTACAATGAGCAGTTCTTC
CASSPWTLSYNEQFF
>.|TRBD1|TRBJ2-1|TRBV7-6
TGTGCCAGCAGCTTAGTTTACAGGGGGCCCTACAATGAGCAGTTCTTC
CASSLVYRGPYNEQFF
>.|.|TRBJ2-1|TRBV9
TGTGCCAGCAGCGTAGGAGGGGCCCTTTACAATGAGCAGTTCTTC
CASSVGGALYNEQFF
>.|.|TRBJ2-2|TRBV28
TGTGCCAGCAGTCTCAGGAACACCGGGGAGCTGTTTTTT
CASSLRNTGELFF
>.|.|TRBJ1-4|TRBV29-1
TGCAGCGCGGAATCCCGCACAGGAGAACTGTTTTTT
CSAESRTGELFF
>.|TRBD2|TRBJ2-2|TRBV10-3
TGTGCCATCAGTGAGTCTGGGACTAGAGAGGGTCGGAACACCGGGGAGCTGTTTTTT
CAISESGTREGRNTGELFF
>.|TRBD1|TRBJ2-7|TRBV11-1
TGTGCCAGCAGCTTAGCGATCGGGACAGGGGGCTACGAGCAGTACTTC
CASSLAIGTGGYEQYF
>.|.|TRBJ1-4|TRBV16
TGTGCCAGCAGCCAAGAAACGGGGGATCTGTATGAAAAACTGTTTTTT
CASSQETGDLYEKLFF
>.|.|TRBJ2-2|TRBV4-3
TGCGCCAGCAGCCAAGATTGGGACACCGGGGAGCTGTTTTTT
CASSQDWDTGELFF
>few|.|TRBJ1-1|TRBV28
TGTGCCAGCACTTTATCAGGGGATTCCTCTGAAGCTTTCTTT
CASTLSGDSSEAFF
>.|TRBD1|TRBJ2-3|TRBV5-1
TGCGTCAGCAGCTTTACAGGGGGGCTCAGCACAGATACGCAGTATTTT
CVSSFTGGLSTDTQYF
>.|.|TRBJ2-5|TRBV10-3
TGTGCCATCAGTATCGGAGAGACCCAGTACTTC
CAISIGETQYF
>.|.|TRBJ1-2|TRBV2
TGTGCCAGCAGTCCCGTTATGGGGGCAAGAGGTGATGGCTACACCTTC
CASSPVMGARGDGYTF
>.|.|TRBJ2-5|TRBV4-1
TGCGCCAGCAGCCAAGCGGGGGAGACCCAGTACTTC
CASSQAGETQYF
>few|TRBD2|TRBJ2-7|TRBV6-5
TGTGCCAGCAGTTACTCAACTAGCGGGAGCTACGAGCAGTACTTC
CASSYSTSGSYEQYF
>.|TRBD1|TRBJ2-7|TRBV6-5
TGTGCCAGCATGCCGGGACAGGGAGGCTACGAGCAGTACTTC
CASMPGQGGYEQYF
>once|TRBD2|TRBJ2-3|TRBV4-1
TGCGCCAGCAGCCAGATTTCTAGCCTAGCGGGAGATACGCAGTATTTT
CASSQISSLAGDTQYF
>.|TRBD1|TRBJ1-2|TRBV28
TGTGCCAGCAGTTTGAGGGGGCGAGGCGTCATCGGCTACACCTTC
CASSLRGRGVIGYTF
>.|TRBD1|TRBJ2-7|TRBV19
TGTGCCAGCATGCCGGGACAGGGGTCCTACGAGCAGTACTTC
CASMPGQGSYEQYF
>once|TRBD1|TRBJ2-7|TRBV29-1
TGCAGCGTTGAAAACGGGGACAGGGCGGACGAGCAGTACTTC
CSVENGDRADEQYF
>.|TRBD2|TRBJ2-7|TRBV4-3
TGCGCCAGCAGCCAGGAACTAGCGGGAGGCTCCTACGAGCAGTACTTC
CASSQELAGGSYEQYF
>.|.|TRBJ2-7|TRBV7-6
TGTGCCAGCAGCCAGAGGAGGGATTCCTACGAGCAGTACTTC
CASSQRRDSYEQYF
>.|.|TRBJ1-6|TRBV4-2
TGTGCCAGCAGCCAAGTGAGGGGGAATTCACCCCTCCACTTT
CASSQVRGNSPLHF
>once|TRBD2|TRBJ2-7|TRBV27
TGTGCCAGCAGTTTATCAGCGGGATCCTACGAGCAGTACTTC
CASSLSAGSYEQYF
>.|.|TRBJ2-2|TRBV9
TGTGCCAGCAGCCATGGGACCGGGGAGCTGTTTTTT
CASSHGTGELFF
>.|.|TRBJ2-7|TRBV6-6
TGTGCCAGCAGTACCTGGCACAGGGAATCCTACGAGCAGTACTTC
CASSTWHRESYEQYF
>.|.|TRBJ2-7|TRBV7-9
TGTGCCAGCAGCTTAAATAAGTTTCCCTACGAGCAGTACTTC
CASSLNKFPYEQYF
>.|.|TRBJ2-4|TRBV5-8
TGTGCCAGCAGCTTGGGGGGCACCAAAAACATTCAGTACTTC
CASSLGGTKNIQYF
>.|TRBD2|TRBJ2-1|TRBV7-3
TGTGCCAGCAGCGCTAGCGGGAGTAAGTTAAATGAGCAGTTCTTC
CASSASGSKLNEQFF
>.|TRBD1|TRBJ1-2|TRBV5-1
TGCGCCAGCAGGAGTCCAGGGGGAAGCTATGGCTACACCTTC
CASRSPGGSYGYTF
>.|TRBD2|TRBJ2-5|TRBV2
TGTGCCAGCAGCGATCCGGGACTAGCGCCAGAGACCCAGTACTTC
CASSDPGLAPETQYF
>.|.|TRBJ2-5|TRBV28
TGTGCCAGCAGTTCTTTAATATTCAGTCGGGAGCCGCAAGAGACCCAGTACTTC
CASSSLIFSREPQETQYF
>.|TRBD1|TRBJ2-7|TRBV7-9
TGTGCCAGCAGCCGCCTATCCGGGACAGGGGGCGAGCAGTACTTC
CASSRLSGTGGEQYF
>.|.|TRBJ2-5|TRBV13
TGTGCCAGCAGCTCCGGACTACTCCCAGAGACCCAGTACTTC
CASSSGLLPETQYF
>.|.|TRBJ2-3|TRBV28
TGTGCCAGCAGTCCCCCAGAGGATACGCAGTATTTT
CASSPPEDTQYF
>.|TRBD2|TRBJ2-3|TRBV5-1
TGCGCCAGCAGCTTGGGACTAGCGGGACCGACAGATACGCAGTATTTT
CASSLGLAGPTDTQYF
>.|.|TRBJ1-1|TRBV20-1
TGCAGTGCTAGGGGGGGGGCCGAAGCTTTCTTT
CSARGGAEAFF
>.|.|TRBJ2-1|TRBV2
TGTGCCAGCAGTGTTGAGGGAGGCCCGCGCTACAATGAGCAGTTCTTC
CASSVEGGPRYNEQFF
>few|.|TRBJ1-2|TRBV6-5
TGTGCCAGCAGTTACTCGAAACAGGGCGGCTATGGCTACACCTTC
CASSYSKQGGYGYTF
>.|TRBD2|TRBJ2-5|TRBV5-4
TGTGCCAGCAGCCCGTCGGGACTAGCGGGGCAAGAGACCCAGTACTTC
CASSPSGLAGQETQYF
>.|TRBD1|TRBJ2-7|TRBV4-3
TGCGCCAGCAGCCAAGATAGGGGGCCTAGCTACGAGCAGTACTTC
CASSQDRGPSYEQYF
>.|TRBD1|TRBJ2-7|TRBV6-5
TGTGCCAGCAGCCCCAGGGGGACCTACGAGCAGTACTTC
CASSPRGTYEQYF
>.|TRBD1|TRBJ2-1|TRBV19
TGTGCCGGCAGCCGCCGGGACAGGGGAGATGAGCAGTTCTTC
CAGSRRDRGDEQFF